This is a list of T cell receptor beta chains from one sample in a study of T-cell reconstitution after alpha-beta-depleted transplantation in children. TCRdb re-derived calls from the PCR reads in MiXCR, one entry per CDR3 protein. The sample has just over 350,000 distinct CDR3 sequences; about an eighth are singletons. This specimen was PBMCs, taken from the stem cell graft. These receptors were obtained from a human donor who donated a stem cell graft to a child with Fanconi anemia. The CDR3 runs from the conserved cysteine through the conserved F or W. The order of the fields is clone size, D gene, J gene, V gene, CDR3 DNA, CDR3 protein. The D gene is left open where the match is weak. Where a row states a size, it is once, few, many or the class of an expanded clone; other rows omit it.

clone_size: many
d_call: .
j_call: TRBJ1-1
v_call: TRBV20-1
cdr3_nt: TGCAGTGCTAAACTCTTACAGATATTGAACACTGAAGCTTTCTTT
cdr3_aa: CSAKLLQILNTEAFF

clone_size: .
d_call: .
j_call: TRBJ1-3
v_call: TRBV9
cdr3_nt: TGTGCCAGCAGCGTAGGATCGAGCTCTGGAAACACCATATATTTT
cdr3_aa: CASSVGSSSGNTIYF

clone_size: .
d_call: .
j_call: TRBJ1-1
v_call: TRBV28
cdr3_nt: TGTGCCAGCAGACTTGGGGGTCGACGAATGAACACTGAAGCTTTCTTT
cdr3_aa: CASRLGGRRMNTEAFF

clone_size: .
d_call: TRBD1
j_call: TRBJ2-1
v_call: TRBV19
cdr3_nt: TGTGCCAGTAGTAAAGGGACAGGGGGAAATGAGCAGTTCTTC
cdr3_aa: CASSKGTGGNEQFF

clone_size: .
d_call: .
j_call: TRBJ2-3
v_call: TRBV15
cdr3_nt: TGTGCCACCAGCAGATCAGGGGGGGGCTACACAGATACGCAGTATTTT
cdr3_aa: CATSRSGGGYTDTQYF

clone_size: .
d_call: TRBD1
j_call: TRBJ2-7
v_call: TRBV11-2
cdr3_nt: TGTGCCAGCAGCATCGGGACAGCCTACGAGCAGTACTTC
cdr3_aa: CASSIGTAYEQYF

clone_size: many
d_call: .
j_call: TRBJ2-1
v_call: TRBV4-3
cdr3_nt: TGCGCCAGCAGCCAAGATCTATGGAACGACAAATACAATGAGCAGTTCTTC
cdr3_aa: CASSQDLWNDKYNEQFF

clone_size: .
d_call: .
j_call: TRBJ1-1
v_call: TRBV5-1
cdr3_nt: TGCGCCACCAAAGGACAGACGAACACTGAAGCTTTCTTT
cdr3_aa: CATKGQTNTEAFF

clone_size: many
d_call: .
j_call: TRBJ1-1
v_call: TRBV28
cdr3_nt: TGTGCCAGCAGTTTCATCCAGGGGCCTGAAGCTTTCTTT
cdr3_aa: CASSFIQGPEAFF

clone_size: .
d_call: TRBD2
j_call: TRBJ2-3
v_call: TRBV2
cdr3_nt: TGTGCCAGCAGGAGAATAGCGGGGAATACGCAGTATTTT
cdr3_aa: CASRRIAGNTQYF

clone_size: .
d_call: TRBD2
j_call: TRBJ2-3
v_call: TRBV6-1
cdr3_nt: TGTGCCAGCAGTCTGGGACTAGCGGGGGCGCAGTATTTT
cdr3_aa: CASSLGLAGAQYF

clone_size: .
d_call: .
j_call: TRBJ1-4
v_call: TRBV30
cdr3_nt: TGTGCCTGGAGTGTACGGCAGGACGACGGAAAACTGTTTTTT
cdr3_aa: CAWSVRQDDGKLFF

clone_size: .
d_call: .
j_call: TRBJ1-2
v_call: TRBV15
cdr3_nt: TGTGCCACCAGCAGAGATCCGAGGCAGCCTATCTATGGCTACACCTTC
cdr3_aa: CATSRDPRQPIYGYTF

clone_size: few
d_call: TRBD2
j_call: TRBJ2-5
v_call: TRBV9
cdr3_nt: TGTGCCAGCAGCGATGGACTAGCGGGGGAGTACCAAGAGACCCAGTACTTC
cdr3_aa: CASSDGLAGEYQETQYF

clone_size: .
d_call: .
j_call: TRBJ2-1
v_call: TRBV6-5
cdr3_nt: TGTGCCACCACCCTGGTAAATGAGCAGTTCTTC
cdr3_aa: CATTLVNEQFF

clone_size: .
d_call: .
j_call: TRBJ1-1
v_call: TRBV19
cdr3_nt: TGTGCCAGTAGTTTCCGGGACACCCAGGAAGCTTTCTTT
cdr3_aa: CASSFRDTQEAFF

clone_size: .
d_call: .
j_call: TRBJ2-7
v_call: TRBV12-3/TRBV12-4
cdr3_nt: TGTGCCAGCAACCCCCACGAGCAGTACTTC
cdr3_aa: CASNPHEQYF

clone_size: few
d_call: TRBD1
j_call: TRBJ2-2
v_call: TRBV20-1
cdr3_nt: TGCAGTGCTAGGACAGGGGTAACCGGGGAGCTGTTTTTT
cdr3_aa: CSARTGVTGELFF